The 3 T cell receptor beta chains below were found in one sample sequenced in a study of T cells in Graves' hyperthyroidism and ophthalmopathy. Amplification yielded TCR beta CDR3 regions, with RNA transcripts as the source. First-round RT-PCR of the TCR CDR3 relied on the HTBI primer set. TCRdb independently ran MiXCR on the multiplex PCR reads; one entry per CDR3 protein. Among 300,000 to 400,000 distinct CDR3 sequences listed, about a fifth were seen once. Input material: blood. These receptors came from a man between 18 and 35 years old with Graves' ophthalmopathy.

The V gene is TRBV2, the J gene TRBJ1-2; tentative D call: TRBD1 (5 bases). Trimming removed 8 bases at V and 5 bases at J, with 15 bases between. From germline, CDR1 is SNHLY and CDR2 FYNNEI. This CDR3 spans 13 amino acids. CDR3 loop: CASGALAGYGYTF. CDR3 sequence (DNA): TGTGCCAGCGGAGCACTGGCAGGGTATGGCTACACCTTC.

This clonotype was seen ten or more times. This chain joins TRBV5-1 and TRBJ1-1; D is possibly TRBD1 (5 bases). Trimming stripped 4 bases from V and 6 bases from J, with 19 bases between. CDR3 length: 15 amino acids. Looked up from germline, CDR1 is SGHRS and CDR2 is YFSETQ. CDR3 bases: TGCGCCAGCAGCCCTCTAGCCGGGGGTGAGGCTGAAGCTTTCTTT. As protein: CASSPLAGGEAEAFF.

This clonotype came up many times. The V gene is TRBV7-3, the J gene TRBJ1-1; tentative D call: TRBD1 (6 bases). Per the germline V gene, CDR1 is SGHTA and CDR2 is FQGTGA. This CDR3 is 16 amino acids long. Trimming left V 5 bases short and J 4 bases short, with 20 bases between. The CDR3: CASSLRGGQGGTEAFF. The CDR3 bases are TGTGCCAGCAGCCTAAGGGGGGGGCAGGGAGGCACTGAAGCTTTCTTT.